Listed below are T cell receptor beta chains from one sample, sequenced in a study of T cell repertoires in MIS-A myocarditis. Sequenced by immunoSEQ multiplex PCR; TCRdb stores in-frame clones only, minus some. The table records about 15,000 clones, 70% to 85% of them present only once. Material for sequencing was left ventricle heart tissue obtained at autopsy. These TCRs come from a man aged 18 to 30 with fulminant myocarditis from multisystem inflammatory syndrome in adults (MIS-A) after COVID-19. Each CDR3 is given with its conserved first and last residue. Each record gives: clone size, V gene, J gene, D gene, CDR3 protein, CDR3 DNA. A D gene is named only where the DNA matches it firmly. Size tells how often a clone was seen (once, few, many) or the class of an expanded clone, and some rows leave it out.

few	TRBV10-2	TRBJ1-4	NA	CASSEPTHLGGTGEKLFF	TGCGCCAGCAGTGAGCCGACCCACCTCGGGGGAACAGGGGAAAAACTGTTTTTT
NA	TRBV4-3	TRBJ2-1	TRBD1	CASSQDATGGYNEQFF	TGCGCCAGCAGCCAAGATGCGACAGGGGGATACAATGAGCAGTTCTTC
once	TRBV2	TRBJ1-2	NA	CASTRDNYGYTF	TGTGCCAGCACTCGGGACAACTATGGCTATACCTTC
NA	TRBV24-1	TRBJ1-1	TRBD1	CATSDSQGAWKTEAFF	TGTGCCACCAGTGATAGTCAGGGGGCATGGAAGACTGAAGCTTTCTTT
few	TRBV7-2	TRBJ2-1	TRBD2	CASSLGWIRGGASNEQFF	TGTGCCAGCAGTTTAGGGTGGATACGCGGGGGGGCCTCCAATGAGCAGTTCTTC
NA	TRBV5-6	TRBJ1-2	NA	CASSFGVRGGGYTF	TGTGCCAGCAGCTTTGGGGTGAGGGGTGGAGGCTACACCTTC
NA	TRBV5-1	TRBJ2-5	TRBD1	CASSFGGTGGETQYF	TGCGCCAGCAGCTTTGGCGGGACAGGGGGAGAGACCCAGTACTTC
once	TRBV9	TRBJ2-3	TRBD2	CASSGASGGGDTQYF	TGTGCCAGCAGCGGGGCTAGCGGGGGAGGAGATACGCAGTATTTT
medium-sized	TRBV6-5	TRBJ2-7	NA	CASTAGAGKEQYF	TGTGCCAGCACGGCGGGGGCGGGGAAGGAGCAGTACTTC
NA	TRBV7-3	TRBJ1-3	NA	CASSSTGSGNTIYF	TGTGCCAGCAGCTCGACAGGCTCTGGAAACACCATATATTTT
NA	TRBV6-5	TRBJ1-1	NA	CASSYSHLSTEAFF	TGTGCCAGCAGTTACTCCCACCTGTCCACTGAAGCTTTCTTT
NA	TRBV5-6	TRBJ2-1	NA	CASSLSFRGEQFF	TGTGCCAGCAGCTTATCTTTCAGGGGTGAGCAGTTCTTC
NA	TRBV11-2	TRBJ2-1	NA	CASEDRYSDEQFF	TGTGCCAGCGAGGATCGTTATTCCGATGAGCAGTTCTTC
NA	TRBV4-1	TRBJ2-3	TRBD2	CASSPGGSTDTQYF	TGCGCCAGCAGCCCCGGGGGGAGCACAGATACGCAGTATTTT
NA	TRBV27	TRBJ2-1	NA	CASSSRSYNEQFF	TGTGCCAGCAGTTCCCGCTCCTACAATGAGCAGTTCTTC
NA	TRBV7-6	TRBJ1-1	NA	CASSRPFLTMNTEAFF	TGTGCCAGCAGTCGCCCCTTCTTGACTATGAACACTGAAGCTTTCTTT
NA	TRBV19	TRBJ1-2	NA	CASSLTDFGIIFYGYTF	TGTGCCAGTAGTTTGACAGACTTCGGAATCATCTTCTATGGCTACACCTTC
NA	TRBV5-1	TRBJ2-7	NA	CASSLDREGQQYF	TGCGCCAGCAGCTTGGACAGGGAGGGGCAACAGTACTTC
NA	TRBV6-2/TRBV6-3	TRBJ2-5	TRBD2	CASSYPTSGGTFQETQYF	TGTGCCAGCAGTTACCCGACTAGCGGGGGGACCTTCCAAGAGACCCAGTACTTC
NA	TRBV27	TRBJ1-2	TRBD1	CASSLFWDRANRGGYTF	TGTGCCAGCAGTTTATTTTGGGACAGGGCCAATCGGGGCGGCTACACCTTC
few	TRBV28	TRBJ1-5	NA	CATETQNQPQHF	TGTGCCACCGAAACACAGAATCAGCCCCAGCATTTT
NA	TRBV28	TRBJ1-2	TRBD1	CASLEFRTGKDGYTF	TGTGCCAGCCTCGAATTTCGGACAGGGAAGGATGGCTACACCTTC
NA	TRBV7-9	TRBJ2-7	NA	CASRKDDRSYEQYF	TGTGCCAGCAGAAAGGACGATCGCTCCTACGAGCAGTACTTC
NA	TRBV28	TRBJ2-1	TRBD1	CASSLYRNRGFREQFF	TGTGCCAGCAGCCTTTACCGGAACAGGGGGTTTCGGGAGCAGTTCTTC
few	TRBV9	TRBJ2-2	NA	CASSEWTRGTGELFF	TGTGCCAGCAGCGAATGGACAAGAGGAACCGGGGAGCTGTTTTTT
few	TRBV19	TRBJ1-5	NA	CASSIRSSGPQHF	TGTGCCAGTAGTATACGATCTTCAGGGCCCCAGCATTTT
NA	TRBV7-9	TRBJ2-5	NA	CASAPIGFRDIGGSKYF	TGTGCCAGCGCCCCCATCGGATTCCGGGACATAGGGGGTTCTAAGTACTTC
NA	TRBV3-1/TRBV3-2	TRBJ1-1	NA	CASSRRLQGNTEAFF	TGTGCCAGCAGCCGCCGCCTACAAGGGAACACTGAAGCTTTCTTT
NA	TRBV7-3	TRBJ2-7	TRBD2	CASSLRGPGGEQYF	TGTGCCAGCAGCTTAAGGGGCCCGGGGGGCGAGCAGTACTTC
NA	TRBV30	TRBJ2-7	NA	CAWRDYAYEQYF	TGTGCCTGGAGGGACTACGCTTACGAGCAGTACTTC
NA	TRBV6-6	TRBJ1-2	TRBD1	CASSYSGQANGYTF	TGTGCCAGCAGTTACTCGGGACAGGCCAATGGCTACACCTTC
few	TRBV6-6	TRBJ2-7	NA	CASSWIYEQYF	TGTGCCAGCAGTTGGATATACGAGCAGTACTTC
NA	TRBV28	TRBJ1-1	NA	CASSSMADEAFF	TGTGCCAGCAGTTCGATGGCCGATGAAGCTTTCTTT
NA	TRBV11-2	TRBJ2-7	NA	CASSLVRGDEQYF	TGTGCCAGCAGCTTAGTGCGAGGGGACGAGCAGTACTTC
medium-sized	TRBV9	TRBJ2-3	NA	CASSGTGTDTQYF	TGTGCCAGCAGTGGGACCGGCACCGATACGCAGTATTTT
NA	TRBV6-5	TRBJ1-6	NA	CASSWNRDQGNSPLHF	TGTGCCAGCAGTTGGAACCGGGACCAGGGAAATTCACCCCTCCACTTT
NA	TRBV20-1	TRBJ2-7	TRBD2	CSASGVSALAGARLYEQYF	TGCAGTGCTAGTGGGGTTTCGGCGCTAGCGGGGGCCCGACTCTACGAGCAGTACTTC
NA	TRBV7-2	TRBJ2-3	TRBD2	CASSLAGLAALGTDTQYF	TGTGCCAGCAGCTTAGCTGGGCTAGCGGCGCTTGGCACAGATACGCAGTATTTT
NA	TRBV2	TRBJ2-7	TRBD1	CASWAGQGFHEQYF	TGTGCCAGCTGGGCGGGACAGGGGTTCCACGAGCAGTACTTC
few	TRBV3-1/TRBV3-2	TRBJ2-7	NA	CASSPLWGRGVYEQYF	TGTGCCAGCAGCCCACTTTGGGGCAGGGGTGTCTACGAGCAGTACTTC
NA	TRBV5-1	TRBJ1-1	NA	CASSEVYNTEAFF	TGCGCCAGCAGTGAGGTGTATAACACTGAAGCTTTCTTT
NA	TRBV28	TRBJ1-5	TRBD1	CASSLVTGGVQPQHF	TGTGCCAGCAGTTTAGTGACAGGGGGGGTTCAGCCCCAGCATTTT
few	TRBV7-6	TRBJ2-5	NA	CASSLAGGRGVKTQYF	TGTGCCAGCAGCTTAGCGGGGGGGCGGGGTGTAAAGACCCAGTACTTC
NA	TRBV24-1	TRBJ2-2	NA	CATSASGSVTGELFF	TGTGCCACCAGTGCGTCGGGGTCGGTCACCGGGGAGCTGTTTTTT